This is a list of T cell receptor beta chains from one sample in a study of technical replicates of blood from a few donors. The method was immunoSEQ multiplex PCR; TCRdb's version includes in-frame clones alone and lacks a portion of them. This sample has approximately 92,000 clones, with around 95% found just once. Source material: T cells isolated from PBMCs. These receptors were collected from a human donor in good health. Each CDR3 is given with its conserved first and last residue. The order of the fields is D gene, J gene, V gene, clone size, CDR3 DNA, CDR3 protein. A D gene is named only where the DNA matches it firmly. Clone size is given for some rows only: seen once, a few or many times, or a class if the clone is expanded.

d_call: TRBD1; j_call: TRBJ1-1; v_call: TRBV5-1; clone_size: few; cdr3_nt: TGCGCCAGCAGCTTGACAGGACAGGGACCGACTGAAGCTTTCTTT; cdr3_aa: CASSLTGQGPTEAFF
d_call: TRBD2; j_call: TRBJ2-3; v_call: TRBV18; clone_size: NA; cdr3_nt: TGTGCCAGCTCACCACCGGCAAGCGGGAACACAGATACGCAGTATTTT; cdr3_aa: CASSPPASGNTDTQYF
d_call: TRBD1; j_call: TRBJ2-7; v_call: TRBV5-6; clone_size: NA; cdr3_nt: TGTGCCAGCAGCTGGACAGGCAACGAGCAGTACTTC; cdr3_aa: CASSWTGNEQYF
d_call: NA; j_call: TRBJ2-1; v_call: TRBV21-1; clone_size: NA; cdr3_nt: TGTGCCAGCAGCAAAGGACCGGGACAGGACGATGAGCAGTTCTTC; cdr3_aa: CASSKGPGQDDEQFF
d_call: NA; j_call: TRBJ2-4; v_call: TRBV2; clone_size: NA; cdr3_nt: TGTGCCACCATGGGAGGCAAAAACATTCAGTACTTC; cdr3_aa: CATMGGKNIQYF
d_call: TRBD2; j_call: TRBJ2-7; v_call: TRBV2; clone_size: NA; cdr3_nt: TGTGCCAGCAGAACACTAGCGGCCTACGAGCAGTACTTC; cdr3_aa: CASRTLAAYEQYF
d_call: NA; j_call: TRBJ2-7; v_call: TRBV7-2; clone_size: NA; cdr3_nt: TGTGCCAGCAGCTCTCTGACGGAATGGGGCTCGATTAGCTACGAGCAGTACTTC; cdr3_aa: CASSSLTEWGSISYEQYF
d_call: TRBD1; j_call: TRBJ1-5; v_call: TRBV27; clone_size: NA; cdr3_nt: TGTGCCAGCAGTTTATCAGGGGGCTTTTTCGTTCAGCCCCAGCATTTT; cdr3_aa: CASSLSGGFFVQPQHF
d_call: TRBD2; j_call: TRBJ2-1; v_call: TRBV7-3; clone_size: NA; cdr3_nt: TGTGCCAGCAGCTTATCATTCGGGACTACCTACAATGAGCAGTTCTTC; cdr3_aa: CASSLSFGTTYNEQFF
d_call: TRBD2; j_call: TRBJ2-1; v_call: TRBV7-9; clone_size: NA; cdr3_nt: TGTGCCAGCAGCCGCGGGCTAGCGGGCCGCTACAATGAGCAGTTCTTC; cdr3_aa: CASSRGLAGRYNEQFF
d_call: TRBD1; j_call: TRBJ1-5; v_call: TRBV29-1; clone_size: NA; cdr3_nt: TGCAGCGTCCTAGACAGGGGTTTACAGCCCCAGCATTTT; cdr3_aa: CSVLDRGLQPQHF